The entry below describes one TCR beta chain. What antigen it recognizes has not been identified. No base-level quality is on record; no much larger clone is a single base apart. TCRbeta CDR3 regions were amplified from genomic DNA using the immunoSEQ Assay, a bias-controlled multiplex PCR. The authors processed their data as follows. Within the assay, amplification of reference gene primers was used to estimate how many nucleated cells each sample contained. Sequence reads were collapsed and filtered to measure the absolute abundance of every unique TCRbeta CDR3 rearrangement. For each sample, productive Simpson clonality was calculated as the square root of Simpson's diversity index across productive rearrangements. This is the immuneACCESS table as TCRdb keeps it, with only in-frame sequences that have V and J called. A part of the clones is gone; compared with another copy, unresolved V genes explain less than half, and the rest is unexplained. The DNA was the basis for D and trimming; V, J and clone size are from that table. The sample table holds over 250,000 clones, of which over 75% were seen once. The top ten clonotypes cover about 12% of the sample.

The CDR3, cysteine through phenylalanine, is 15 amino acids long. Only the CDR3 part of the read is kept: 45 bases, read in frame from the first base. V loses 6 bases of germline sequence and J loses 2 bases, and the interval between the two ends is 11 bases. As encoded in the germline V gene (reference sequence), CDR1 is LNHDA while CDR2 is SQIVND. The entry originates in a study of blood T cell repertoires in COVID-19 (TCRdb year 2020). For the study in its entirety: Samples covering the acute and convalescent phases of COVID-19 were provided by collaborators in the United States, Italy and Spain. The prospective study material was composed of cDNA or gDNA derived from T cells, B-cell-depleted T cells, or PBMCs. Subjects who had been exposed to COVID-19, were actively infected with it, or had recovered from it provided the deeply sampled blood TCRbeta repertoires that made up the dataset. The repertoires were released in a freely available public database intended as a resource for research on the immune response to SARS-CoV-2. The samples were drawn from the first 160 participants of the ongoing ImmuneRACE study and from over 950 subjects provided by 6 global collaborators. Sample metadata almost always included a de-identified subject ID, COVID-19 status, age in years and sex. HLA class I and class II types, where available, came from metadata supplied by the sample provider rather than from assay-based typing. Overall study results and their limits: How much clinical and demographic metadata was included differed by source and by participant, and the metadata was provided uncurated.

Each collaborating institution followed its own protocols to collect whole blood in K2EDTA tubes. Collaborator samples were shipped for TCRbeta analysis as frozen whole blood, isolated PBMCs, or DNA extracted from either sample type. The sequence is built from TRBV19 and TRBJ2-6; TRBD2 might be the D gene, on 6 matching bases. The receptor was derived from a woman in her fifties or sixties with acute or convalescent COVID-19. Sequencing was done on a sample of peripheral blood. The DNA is TGTGCCAGTAGCCACCCGGGGGCTGGGGCCAACGTCCTGACTTTC. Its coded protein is CASSHPGAGANVLTF.